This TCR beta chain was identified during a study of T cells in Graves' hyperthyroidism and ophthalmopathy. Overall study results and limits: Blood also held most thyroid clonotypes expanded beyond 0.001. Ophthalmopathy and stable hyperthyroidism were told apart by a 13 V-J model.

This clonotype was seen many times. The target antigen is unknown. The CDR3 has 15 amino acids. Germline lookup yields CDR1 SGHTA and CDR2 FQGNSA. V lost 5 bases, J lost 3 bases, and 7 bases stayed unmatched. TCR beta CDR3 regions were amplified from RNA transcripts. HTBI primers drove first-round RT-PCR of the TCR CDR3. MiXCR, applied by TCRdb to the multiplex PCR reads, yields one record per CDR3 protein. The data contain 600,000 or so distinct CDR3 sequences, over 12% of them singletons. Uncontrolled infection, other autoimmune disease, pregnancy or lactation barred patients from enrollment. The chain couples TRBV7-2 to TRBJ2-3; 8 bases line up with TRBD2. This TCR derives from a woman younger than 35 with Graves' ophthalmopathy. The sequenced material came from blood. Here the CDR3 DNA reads TGTGCCAGCAGCACAGCGGGAGAATTTACAGATACGCAGTATTTT. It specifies CASSTAGEFTDTQYF.